Below, 13 T cell receptor beta chains from the same sample are listed, as sequenced in a study of T cell repertoires in cytomegalovirus infection. TCRdb re-called the reads through MiXCR, storing one row per CDR3 protein. The sample contains 28,000 or so distinct CDR3 sequences, 15% to 20% of which appear only once. Their antigen targets remain unknown. Sequenced material: CD8+ T cells from cultured PBMCs, taken from culture after CMV antigen stimulation. The source is a human donor in good health (CMV status not recorded). Some clones in this sample may be carry-over from other donors' samples.

In its sample, this clonotype was seen a few times. CDR3 residues: CASSPAGQGVLGDQPQHF. Written as DNA, the CDR3 is TGTGCCAGCAGTCCCGCGGGACAGGGGGTCTTGGGGGATCAGCCCCAGCATTTT. The chain joins TRBV28 to TRBJ1-5, with TRBD1 matching 11 bases. The germline CDR1 and CDR2 sequences are MDHEN and SYDVKM. The CDR3 is 18 amino acids. The V and J ends lost 5 bases and 5 bases, in that order; junction bases with no gene match: 14. Complete variable domain (other parts from reference TRBV28 and TRBJ1-5): DVKVTQSSRYLVKRTGEKVFLECVQDMDHENMFWYRQDPGLGLRLIYFSYDVKMKEKGDIPEGYSVSREKKERFSLILESASTNQTSMYLCASSPAGQGVLGDQPQHFGDGTRLSIL.

Only a few counts were recorded for this clonotype. The DNA for the CDR3 is TGTGCCAGCAGCTCCGGACACCCCCAAGAGACCCAGTACTTC. Amino acids: CASSSGHPQETQYF. The chain combines TRBV7-9 with TRBJ2-5, with a possible D match to TRBD1 (5 bases). Germline values: CDR1 SEHNR, CDR2 FQNEAQ (reference sequence). V lost 4 bases, J lost 1 base, and 10 bases lay in between. The CDR3 sequence is 14 residues long. Combining the CDR3 with reference TRBV7-9 and TRBJ2-5 gives the whole variable domain DTGVSQNPRHKITKRGQNVTFRCDPISEHNRLYWYRQTLGQGPEFLTYFQNEAQLEKSRLLSDRFSAERPKGSFSTLEIQRTEQGDSAMYLCASSSGHPQETQYFGPGTRLLVL.

This chain connects TRBV7-8 to TRBJ1-5; tentatively, D is TRBD1 (6 bases). CDR3 length: 15 residues. V lost 4 bases to trimming and J lost 7 bases, with 17 bases between them. The germline V gene encodes CDR1 SGHVS and CDR2 FQNEAQ. CDR3 sequence: CASSSRVGASQPQHF. The CDR3 DNA follows: TGTGCCAGCAGCTCCCGGGTGGGGGCGAGCCAGCCCCAGCATTTT.

The gene calls are TRBV6-2 or TRBV6-3 and TRBJ2-2; D is undetermined. V was clipped by 5 bases and J by 2 bases, with 9 bases between them. The CDR3 is 14 residues long. Germline CDR1 reads MNHEY; CDR2 reads SVGEGT. CDR3 sequence reads: CASSEYLNTGELFF. In DNA form, the CDR3 reads TGTGCCAGCAGTGAGTACTTAAACACCGGGGAGCTGTTTTTT.

This clonotype appeared a few times. J is TRBJ2-7 and V is TRBV28, with 8 bases lining up with TRBD1. V gave up 5 bases and J gave up 2 bases; unmatched junction bases: 11. Germline CDR1 is MDHEN and CDR2 is SYDVKM. The CDR3 is made up of 16 amino acids. The CDR3 DNA reads TGTGCCAGCAGTCAGTCCGGGACAGGTCTTCCCTACGAGCAGTACTTC. Translation: CASSQSGTGLPYEQYF. The full variable domain, with the rest looked up from reference TRBV28 and TRBJ2-7, is DVKVTQSSRYLVKRTGEKVFLECVQDMDHENMFWYRQDPGLGLRLIYFSYDVKMKEKGDIPEGYSVSREKKERFSLILESASTNQTSMYLCASSQSGTGLPYEQYFGPGTRLTVT.

This clonotype occurred a few times. This rearrangement joins TRBV24-1 to TRBJ1-2; TRBD1 matches 8 bases. CDR1 KGHDR and CDR2 SFDVKD come from the germline V gene. The CDR3 contains 15 residues. V lost 4 bases to trimming and J lost 0 bases; unmatched junction nucleotides: 3. The CDR3 is CATSDDRGANYGYTF. CDR3 sequence (DNA): TGTGCCACCAGTGACGACAGGGGAGCTAACTATGGCTACACCTTC.

This clonotype showed up many times. The genes are TRBV6-1 and TRBJ2-3, with TRBD1 as a possible D gene (5 bases). CDR1 and CDR2 (germline): MNHNS, SASEGT. The length of the CDR3 is 14 residues. Between the trimmed V and J ends, which lost 3 bases and 4 bases, there was a span of 11 bases. In DNA, the CDR3 is TGTGCCAGCAGTGACCCGTTAGGGGCAGATACGCAGTATTTT. It yields the protein CASSDPLGADTQYF.

The V and J genes are TRBV28 and TRBJ2-5; tentatively, D is TRBD2 (6 bases). Germline CDR1 MDHEN, CDR2 SYDVKM. CDR3 size: 15 residues. Trimming stripped 5 bases from V and 3 bases from J, with 16 bases between. The DNA for the CDR3 is TGTGCCAGCAGTCCCGCGGTGGGGGGAGAAGAGACCCAGTACTTC. Encoded protein: CASSPAVGGEETQYF.

The V and J genes are TRBV27 and TRBJ2-7; TRBD1 aligns across 9 bases. Germline V CDR1 and CDR2: MNHEY, SMNVEV (reference sequence). This CDR3 comprises 17 residues. V gave up 8 bases and J gave up 1 base; unmatched junction bases: 15. The CDR3 loop reads CASPFPGQGRTSYEQYF. DNA of the CDR3: TGTGCCAGCCCTTTTCCGGGACAGGGTCGGACATCCTACGAGCAGTACTTC.

In this sample, this clonotype turned up a few times. J is TRBJ2-7 and V is TRBV27; tentative D call: TRBD1 (5 bases). The CDR3 runs to 15 residues. V shed 0 bases and J shed 3 bases, with 12 bases lying between them. The germline gives CDR1 MNHEY, CDR2 SMNVEV (reference sequence). Written as DNA, the CDR3 is TGTGCCAGCAGTTTATCAGCCAGGGATTACTACGAGCAGTACTTC. Protein sequence: CASSLSARDYYEQYF.

This clonotype has only one observation. The chain couples TRBV15 to TRBJ2-7, with D perhaps matching TRBD1 or TRBD2 (5 bases each). The CDR3 contains 14 residues. Looked up from germline, CDR1 is LNHNV and CDR2 is YYDKDF (reference sequence). Trimming removed 4 bases at V and 4 bases at J, with 14 bases between. In nucleotides, the CDR3 is TGTGCCACCAGCAAGGGGACGGTTACATACGAGCAGTACTTC. Translating gives CATSKGTVTYEQYF.

This clonotype was recorded a few times. V is TRBV25-1 and J is TRBJ1-6; TRBD1 matches 10 bases. The V and J ends lost 4 bases and 3 bases, in that order; junction bases with no gene match: 9. Germline values: CDR1 MGHDK, CDR2 SYGVNS. The CDR3 has 18 amino acids. Here the CDR3 DNA reads TGTGCCAGCAGTGGCGGGACAGGGGAAAAGATCTATAATTCACCCCTCCACTTT. This sequence encodes CASSGGTGEKIYNSPLHF.

The chain couples TRBV6-2 or TRBV6-3 to TRBJ2-5, with 9 bases fitting TRBD2. Germline V lookup: CDR1 MNHEY, CDR2 SVGEGT. V lost 5 bases and J lost 4; bases outside the gene matches: 5. This CDR3 comprises 14 residues. In nucleotides, the CDR3 is TGTGCCAGCAGTCGCGGGAGGGGGCGAGAGACCCAGTACTTC. Encoded protein: CASSRGRGRETQYF.